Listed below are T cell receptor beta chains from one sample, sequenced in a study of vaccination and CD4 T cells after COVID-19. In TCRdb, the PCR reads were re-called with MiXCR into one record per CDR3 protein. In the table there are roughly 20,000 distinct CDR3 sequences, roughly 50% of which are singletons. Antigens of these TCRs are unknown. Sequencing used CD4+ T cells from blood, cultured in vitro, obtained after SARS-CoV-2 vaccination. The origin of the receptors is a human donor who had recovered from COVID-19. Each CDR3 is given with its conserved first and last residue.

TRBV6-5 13 CASSYRGRGEAFF
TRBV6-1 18 CASSEAGGVSTLENIQYF
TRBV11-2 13 CASTLNSQETQYF
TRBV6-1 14 CASRSTGVNQPQHF
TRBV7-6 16 CASSLGVWATGNTIYF
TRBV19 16 CASSIGSSGRPYEQFF
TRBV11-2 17 CASSLGVGGRLNTEAFF
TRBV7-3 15 CASSPSGVKVNEQFF
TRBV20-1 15 CSASGVGARVDTQYF
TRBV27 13 CVSVGPLRGELFF
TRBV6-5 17 CASSYSSTRSTELEQYF
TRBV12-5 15 CASGLSSGSTDTQYF
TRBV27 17 CASSWGRFGQGSYEQYF
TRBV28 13 CATTRGSGQPQHF
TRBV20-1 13 CSAPGTGNYEQYF
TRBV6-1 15 CASTPFHKGTDTQYF
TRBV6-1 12 CASIQGWYGYTF
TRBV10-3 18 CAIGGSLRGRFGNTEAFF
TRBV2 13 CASSVLGMKTQYF
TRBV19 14 CASSPGGSTDTQYF
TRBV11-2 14 CASSLEGITDTQYF
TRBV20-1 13 CSALSGGADGYTF
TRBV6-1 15 CASLDRGGRDTEAFF
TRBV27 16 CASLPWGSVFGDTQYF
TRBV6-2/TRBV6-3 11 CASSYAYEQYF
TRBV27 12 CASSRGGDGYTF
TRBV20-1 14 CSARGGKSSYEQYF
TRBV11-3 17 CASSLRGAGASLGEQFF
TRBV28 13 CASSLLDNYGYTF
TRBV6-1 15 CASSEAWQGNYEQYF
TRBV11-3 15 CASSPTPGYHTEAFF
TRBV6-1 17 CASRGGMDRGGDYGYTF
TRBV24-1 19 CATSESSREGLLSTDTQYF
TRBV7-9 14 CASSGGRGRETQYF
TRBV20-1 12 CSAREFGDTQYF
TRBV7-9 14 CASSLGGTGNTIYF
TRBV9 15 CASSVGDVPNYGYTF
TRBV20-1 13 CSARGGIDTEAFF
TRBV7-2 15 CASSSGTGGRNGYTF
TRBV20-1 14 CSARRGQDEYGYTF